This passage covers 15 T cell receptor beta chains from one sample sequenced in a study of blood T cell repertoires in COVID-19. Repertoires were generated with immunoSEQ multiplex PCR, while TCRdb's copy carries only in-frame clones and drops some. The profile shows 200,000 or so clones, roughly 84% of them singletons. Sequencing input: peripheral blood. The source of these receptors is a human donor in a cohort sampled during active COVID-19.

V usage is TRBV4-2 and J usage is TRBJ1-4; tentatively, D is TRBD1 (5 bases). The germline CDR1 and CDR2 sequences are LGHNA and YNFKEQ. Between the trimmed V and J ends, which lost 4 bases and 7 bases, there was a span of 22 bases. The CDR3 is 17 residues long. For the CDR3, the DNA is TGTGCCAGCAGCCTAGAAGTAGCCGGGGGGTTTGGTGAAAAACTGTTTTTT. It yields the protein CASSLEVAGGFGEKLFF.

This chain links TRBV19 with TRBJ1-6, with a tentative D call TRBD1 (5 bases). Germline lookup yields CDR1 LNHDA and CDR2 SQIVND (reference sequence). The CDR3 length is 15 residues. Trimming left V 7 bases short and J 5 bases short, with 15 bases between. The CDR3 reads CASNPRQLNNSPLHF. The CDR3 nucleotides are TGTGCCAGTAACCCGAGACAGCTAAATAATTCACCCCTCCACTTT.

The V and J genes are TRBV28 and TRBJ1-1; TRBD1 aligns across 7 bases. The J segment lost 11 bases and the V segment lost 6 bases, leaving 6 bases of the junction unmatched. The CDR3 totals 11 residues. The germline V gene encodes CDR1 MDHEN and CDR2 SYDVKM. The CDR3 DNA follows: TGTGCCAGCAGCTTAGGGGGACAGGCTTTCTTT. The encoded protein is CASSLGGQAFF.

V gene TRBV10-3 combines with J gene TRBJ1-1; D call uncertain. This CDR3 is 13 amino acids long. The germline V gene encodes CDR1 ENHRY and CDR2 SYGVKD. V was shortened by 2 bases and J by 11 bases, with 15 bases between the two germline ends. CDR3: CAISEGGGKPAFF. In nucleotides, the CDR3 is TGTGCCATCAGTGAGGGAGGCGGAAAACCTGCTTTCTTT.

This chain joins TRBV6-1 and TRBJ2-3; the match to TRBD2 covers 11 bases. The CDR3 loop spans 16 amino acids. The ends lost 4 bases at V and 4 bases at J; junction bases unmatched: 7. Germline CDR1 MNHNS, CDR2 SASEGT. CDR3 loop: CASSARLAGLADTQYF. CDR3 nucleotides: TGTGCCAGCAGTGCGAGACTAGCGGGGTTGGCAGATACGCAGTATTTT.

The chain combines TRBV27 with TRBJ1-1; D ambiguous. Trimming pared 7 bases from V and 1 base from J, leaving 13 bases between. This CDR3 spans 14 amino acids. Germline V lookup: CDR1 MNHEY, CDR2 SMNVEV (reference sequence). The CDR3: CASKPHGGNTEAFF. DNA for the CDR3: TGTGCCAGCAAGCCCCACGGTGGGAACACTGAAGCTTTCTTT.

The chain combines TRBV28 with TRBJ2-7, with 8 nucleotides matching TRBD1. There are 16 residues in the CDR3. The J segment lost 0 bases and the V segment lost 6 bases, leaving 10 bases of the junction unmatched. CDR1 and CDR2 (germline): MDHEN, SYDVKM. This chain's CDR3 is CASRPNPGQGSYEQYF. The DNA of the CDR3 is TGTGCCAGCAGGCCCAATCCTGGACAGGGCTCCTACGAGCAGTACTTC.

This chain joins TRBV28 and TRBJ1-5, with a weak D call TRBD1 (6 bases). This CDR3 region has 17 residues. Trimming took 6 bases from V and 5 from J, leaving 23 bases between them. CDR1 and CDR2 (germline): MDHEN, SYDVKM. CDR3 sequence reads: CASRTQDRGGVHQPQHF. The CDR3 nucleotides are TGTGCCAGCAGGACACAGGACAGAGGGGGTGTTCATCAGCCCCAGCATTTT.

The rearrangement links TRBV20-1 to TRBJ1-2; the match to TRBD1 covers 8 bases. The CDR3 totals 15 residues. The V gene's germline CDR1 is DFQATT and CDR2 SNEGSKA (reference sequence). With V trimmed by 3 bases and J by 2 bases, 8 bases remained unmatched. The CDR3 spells CSASTRQGINYGYTF. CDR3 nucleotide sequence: TGCAGTGCTAGTACCCGACAGGGGATAAACTATGGCTACACCTTC.

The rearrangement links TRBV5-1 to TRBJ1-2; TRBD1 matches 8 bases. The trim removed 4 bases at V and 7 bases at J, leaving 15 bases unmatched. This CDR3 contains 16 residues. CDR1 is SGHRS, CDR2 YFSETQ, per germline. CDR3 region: CASSANAQRTGLGYTF. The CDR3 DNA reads TGCGCCAGCAGCGCCAACGCCCAAAGGACAGGGCTTGGCTACACCTTC.

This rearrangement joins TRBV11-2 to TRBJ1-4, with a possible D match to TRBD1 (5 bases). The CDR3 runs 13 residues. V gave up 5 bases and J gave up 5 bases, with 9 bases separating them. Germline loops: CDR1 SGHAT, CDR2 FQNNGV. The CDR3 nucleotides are TGTGCCAGCAGCCCGGGGGGGAATGAAAAACTGTTTTTT. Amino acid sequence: CASSPGGNEKLFF. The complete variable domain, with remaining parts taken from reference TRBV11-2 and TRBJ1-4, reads EAGVAQSPRYKIIEKRQSVAFWCNPISGHATLYWYQQILGQGPKLLIQFQNNGVVDDSQLPKDRFSAERLKGVDSTLKIQPAKLEDSAVYLCASSPGGNEKLFFGSGTQLSVL.

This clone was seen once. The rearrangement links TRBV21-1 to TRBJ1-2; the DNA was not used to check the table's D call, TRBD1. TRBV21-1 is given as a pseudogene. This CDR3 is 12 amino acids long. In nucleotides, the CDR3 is TGTGCCGGACAGGACAGGGGCTCTGGCTACACCTTC. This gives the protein CAGQDRGSGYTF.

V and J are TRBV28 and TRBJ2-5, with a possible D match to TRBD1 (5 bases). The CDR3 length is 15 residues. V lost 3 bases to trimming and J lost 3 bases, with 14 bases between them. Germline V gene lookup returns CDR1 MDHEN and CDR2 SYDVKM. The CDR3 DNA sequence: TGTGCCAGCAGTTTTCAGCAGGGAAGGGAAGAGACCCAGTACTTC. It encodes CASSFQQGREETQYF.

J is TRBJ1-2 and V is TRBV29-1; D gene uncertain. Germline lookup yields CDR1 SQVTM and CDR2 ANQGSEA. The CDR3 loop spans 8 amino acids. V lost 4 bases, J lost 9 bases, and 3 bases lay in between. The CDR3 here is CSVGSYTF. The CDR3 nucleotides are TGCAGCGTTGGTAGCTACACCTTC.

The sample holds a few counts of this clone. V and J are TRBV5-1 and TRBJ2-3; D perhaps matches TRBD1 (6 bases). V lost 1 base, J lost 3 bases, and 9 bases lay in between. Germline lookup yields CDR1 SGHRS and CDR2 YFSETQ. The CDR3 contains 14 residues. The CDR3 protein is CASSLTGRTDTQYF. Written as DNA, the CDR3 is TGCGCCAGCAGCTTGACAGGGCGGACAGATACGCAGTATTTT.